This T cell receptor (beta chain) was sequenced in a study of cytomegalovirus exposure and HLA in healthy donors. CDR1 is MGHDK and CDR2 is SYGVNS in the germline V gene. Unmatched junction bases numbered 6, after V lost 6 bases and J lost 1 base. The CDR3 has 16 amino acids. Use of 60 Vbeta and 13 Jbeta primers characterized the PCR. Only in-frame clones appear in the TCRdb table, and some are missing; sequencing was by immunoSEQ multiplex PCR. The sample consists of about 130,000 clones, roughly 68% of them appearing once. The sample consisted of PBMCs. This receptor was taken from a woman aged 45 to 65 in good health and CMV-seropositive. The rearrangement links TRBV25-1 to TRBJ1-6; 7 nucleotides match TRBD1. CDR3 residues: CASSGAGGSYNSPLHF. The CDR3 nucleotides are TGTGCCAGCAGCGGGGCAGGGGGGTCCTATAATTCACCCCTCCACTTT.